Listed below are T cell receptor beta chains from one sample, sequenced in a study of CD8 T cells in Susac syndrome. TCRdb ran MiXCR on the immunoSEQ multiplex PCR reads and lists one entry per CDR3 protein. The sample has 100,000 to 150,000 distinct CDR3 sequences, about 93% seen once; the top ten hold around 0.2%. Sequenced: CD8+ T cells from PBMCs. The receptors were gathered from a human donor with Susac syndrome. Each CDR3 is given with its conserved first and last residue. D genes are given only for firm matches. Not all rows give a size; the values are once, few, many and, for expanded clones, a class.

TGCAGCGTTGACCATTCCGGGACGGTGATGCAAGAGACCCAGTACTTC | CSVDHSGTVMQETQYF | - | TRBV29-1 | - | TRBJ2-5 | 16
TGTGCCACAGAACCAGACAGGGGCCCTCCCTACGAGCAGTACTTC | CATEPDRGPPYEQYF | - | TRBV7-9 | TRBD1 | TRBJ2-7 | 15
TGCAGTGCTAGTGTAGCGGGAGTTGCCAATGAGCAGTTCTTC | CSASVAGVANEQFF | few | TRBV20-1 | TRBD2 | TRBJ2-1 | 14
TGCGCCAGCAGCGCGGGACTCATCTATGGCTACACCTTC | CASSAGLIYGYTF | once | TRBV5-1 | - | TRBJ1-2 | 13
TGCGCCAGCAGCCAAGTTAACTTGATGGGCACTGAAGCTTTCTTT | CASSQVNLMGTEAFF | - | TRBV4-3 | - | TRBJ1-1 | 15
TGTGCCAGCAGTCCCATAGGGACTAGCACAGATACGCAGTATTTT | CASSPIGTSTDTQYF | - | TRBV6-5 | - | TRBJ2-3 | 15
TGTGCCAGCAGCACCATTAACTATGGCTACACCTTC | CASSTINYGYTF | once | TRBV5-6 | - | TRBJ1-2 | 12
TGTGCCAGCAGCCAAGATTTCGGGGGCGAGGACAATGAGCAGTTCTTC | CASSQDFGGEDNEQFF | - | TRBV3-1 | - | TRBJ2-1 | 16
TGTGCCAGCAGCACCAGCGGGAGTAGGGAGACCCAGTACTTC | CASSTSGSRETQYF | - | TRBV7-9 | TRBD2 | TRBJ2-5 | 14
TGCAGTGGCGCCGGGGCCGCACTTGGCTACACCTTC | CSGAGAALGYTF | - | TRBV20-1 | - | TRBJ1-2 | 12
TGTGCCAGCAGTTATGTAGGCGGCATCCGGGAGCAGTACTTC | CASSYVGGIREQYF | once | TRBV6-6 | - | TRBJ2-7 | 14
TGTGCCAGCAGCTCCCGGGACAGAAGGGAATTCTTC | CASSSRDRREFF | - | TRBV5-6 | TRBD1 | TRBJ2-1 | 12
TGTGCCAGCAGCCCCGCGCCCCGGGGGTTCGGCCCAGATACGCAGTATTTT | CASSPAPRGFGPDTQYF | once | TRBV13 | - | TRBJ2-3 | 17
TGCAGCGTTGAAGGGACAGGGGCGAGCTCCTACGAGCAGTACTTC | CSVEGTGASSYEQYF | - | TRBV29-1 | TRBD1 | TRBJ2-7 | 15
TGTGCCAGCAGCCAAGTACCGGGGGCGAACACCGGGGAGCTGTTTTTT | CASSQVPGANTGELFF | - | TRBV3-1 | - | TRBJ2-2 | 16
TGTGCCAGCAGTCGGACTTCCGGGACAGGGGGTCTCTACGAGCAGTACTTC | CASSRTSGTGGLYEQYF | once | TRBV2 | TRBD1 | TRBJ2-7 | 17
TGTGCCAGCAGCCAGTCAGGATACGCGAACACTGAAGCTTTCTTT | CASSQSGYANTEAFF | - | TRBV3-1 | - | TRBJ1-1 | 15
TGTGCCAGCACTCAAGTGGGGACTGAAGCTTTCTTT | CASTQVGTEAFF | once | TRBV11-2 | - | TRBJ1-1 | 12
TGTGCCAGCAGGGTAGCGGGAGCAGGCGAGCAGTACTTC | CASRVAGAGEQYF | - | TRBV19 | TRBD2 | TRBJ2-7 | 13
TGCAGTGCTAGAGATCCGACCTCTGAAGCTTTCTTT | CSARDPTSEAFF | - | TRBV20-1 | - | TRBJ1-1 | 12
TGCAGTGCTAGACCGACCTTGGGACTAGAAGGCGGGGAGCTGTTTTTT | CSARPTLGLEGGELFF | - | TRBV20-1 | TRBD2 | TRBJ2-2 | 16
TGTGCCAGCAGCTCCCCAGGTTCGGTAGCGGGACCCACAGATACGCAGTATTTT | CASSSPGSVAGPTDTQYF | - | TRBV7-9 | TRBD2 | TRBJ2-3 | 18
TGTGCCAGCAGCGTAGAACGGATCGGAGGCTTCGCTCGGCAGTACTTC | CASSVERIGGFARQYF | - | TRBV9 | - | TRBJ2-7 | 16
TGTGCCAGCAGTTTGGGGGGTAATAATTCACCCCTCCACTTT | CASSLGGNNSPLHF | - | TRBV12-3/TRBV12-4 | - | TRBJ1-6 | 14
TGTGCCAGCAGTCCCGCCCGGGGACAGTCAGATACGCAGTATTTT | CASSPARGQSDTQYF | few | TRBV6-1 | TRBD1 | TRBJ2-3 | 15
TGTGCCAGCAGCCCCTTGACAGGGAACACTGAAGCTTTCTTT | CASSPLTGNTEAFF | - | TRBV7-9 | - | TRBJ1-1 | 14
TGTGCCAGCAGCTCGGGGGGCGGAAATCAGCCCCAGCATTTT | CASSSGGGNQPQHF | - | TRBV9 | - | TRBJ1-5 | 14
TGCGCCAGCAGCCAAGATCTTAGCAGTGAATCCTCCTACGAGCAGTACTTC | CASSQDLSSESSYEQYF | - | TRBV4-3 | - | TRBJ2-7 | 17
TGTGCCAGCTCACCATTGGGGGTGGAGACCCAGTACTTC | CASSPLGVETQYF | - | TRBV18 | - | TRBJ2-5 | 13
TGCAGCCCCCATGGGGGACAGAGCTCCTACAATGAGCAGTTCTTC | CSPHGGQSSYNEQFF | - | TRBV29-1 | TRBD1 | TRBJ2-1 | 15
TGTGCCAGCAGCTGGCAGGGTTCCAATTCACCCCTCCACTTT | CASSWQGSNSPLHF | - | TRBV5-4 | - | TRBJ1-6 | 14
TGTGCCAGCAAGCCCGGACAGGGGGCTTTAGAGACCCAGTACTTC | CASKPGQGALETQYF | few | TRBV6-1 | TRBD1 | TRBJ2-5 | 15
TGTGCCAGCTCGCAGACAGGACAAACCGGGGAGCTGTTTTTT | CASSQTGQTGELFF | - | TRBV18 | - | TRBJ2-2 | 14
TGTGCCAGCAGTCAGGGACTAGCGGCCACAGATACGCAGTATTTT | CASSQGLAATDTQYF | - | TRBV2 | TRBD2 | TRBJ2-3 | 15
TGTGCCAGCTCCCTCGGGGGGGGTAGTTATGGCTACACCTTC | CASSLGGGSYGYTF | - | TRBV9 | - | TRBJ1-2 | 14
TGTGCCAGCAGCCCCAGCGGACGGGGAGAGACCCAGTACTTC | CASSPSGRGETQYF | - | TRBV7-3 | - | TRBJ2-5 | 14
TGCAGCGTTGTCACAGGGTGGAACACTGAAGCTTTCTTT | CSVVTGWNTEAFF | - | TRBV29-1 | - | TRBJ1-1 | 13
TGCAGCGCCATACGGGACGGCACCTACGAGCAGTACTTC | CSAIRDGTYEQYF | - | TRBV29-1 | - | TRBJ2-7 | 13
TGTGCCAGCAGTTTGGACATTGACGAGCAGTACTTC | CASSLDIDEQYF | once | TRBV28 | - | TRBJ2-7 | 12
TGTGCCAGCAGCTTGGAAGGGAGCAATGAGCAGTTCTTC | CASSLEGSNEQFF | - | TRBV5-6 | - | TRBJ2-1 | 13
TGTGCCAGCAGTTGGACGGGGTCCTACAATGAGCAGTTCTTC | CASSWTGSYNEQFF | - | TRBV6-2/TRBV6-3 | - | TRBJ2-1 | 14
TGCGCCAGCAGCCAAGATGTGCGGCAGGCGAACACCGGGGAGCTGTTTTTT | CASSQDVRQANTGELFF | - | TRBV4-1 | - | TRBJ2-2 | 17
TGTGCCAGCAGCCGAGAGGACAGGGGCTACGAGCAGTACTTC | CASSREDRGYEQYF | - | TRBV9 | TRBD1 | TRBJ2-7 | 14
TGCGCCAGCAGCCCGAGACAGGGGGCGAGTGGCTACACCTTC | CASSPRQGASGYTF | once | TRBV4-1 | TRBD1 | TRBJ1-2 | 14
TGTGCCAGCAGACTGGACAGGGCCAGCTCCTACGAGCAGTACTTC | CASRLDRASSYEQYF | once | TRBV2 | TRBD1 | TRBJ2-7 | 15
TGCGCCAGCAGCGTTCGGACTACCGATGAGCAGTTCTTC | CASSVRTTDEQFF | - | TRBV5-1 | - | TRBJ2-1 | 13
TGTGCCTGGAGTGTAGGTGGCCCCTACGAGCAGTACTTC | CAWSVGGPYEQYF | - | TRBV30 | - | TRBJ2-7 | 13
TGTGCCAGCAGCACCCGAGGGAATGGCTACACCTTC | CASSTRGNGYTF | once | TRBV12-3/TRBV12-4 | - | TRBJ1-2 | 12
TGTGCCAGCAAAAAGGGGGTCGGCTACTACGAGCAGTACTTC | CASKKGVGYYEQYF | - | TRBV28 | - | TRBJ2-7 | 14
TGTGCCAGCAGTTTGACAGGGCGCAACCCCCAGCATTTT | CASSLTGRNPQHF | - | TRBV6-5 | TRBD1 | TRBJ1-5 | 13
TGCAGTGGGGGACAGGGGGAAAGCTCACCCCTCCACTTT | CSGGQGESSPLHF | - | TRBV20-1 | TRBD1 | TRBJ1-6 | 13
TGTGCCAGCAGCTCGGACAGGAACTACGAGCAGTACTTC | CASSSDRNYEQYF | - | TRBV7-2 | TRBD1 | TRBJ2-7 | 13
TGTGCCAGCACCTTTGTTGTTGGGCAGAATTCACCCCTCCACTTT | CASTFVVGQNSPLHF | - | TRBV12-3/TRBV12-4 | - | TRBJ1-6 | 15
TGTGCCAGCAGTTCCCCGGGGATGAACAATGAGCAGTTCTTC | CASSSPGMNNEQFF | - | TRBV12-3/TRBV12-4 | - | TRBJ2-1 | 14
TGTGCCACCAGCAGAGATTCCCTGACACAGGGTTGGGGGACTGAAGCTTTCTTT | CATSRDSLTQGWGTEAFF | - | TRBV15 | - | TRBJ1-1 | 18
TGTGCCAGCATTGGGGGTTCCTACGAGCAGTACTTC | CASIGGSYEQYF | - | TRBV2 | - | TRBJ2-7 | 12
TGTGCCAGCAGGCCTGGGACTGGTTGGACTGAAGCTTTCTTT | CASRPGTGWTEAFF | - | TRBV2 | - | TRBJ1-1 | 14
TGTGCCAGCAGCTCTGGTCCCGGGACAGCCCAGGGGTATGGCTACACCTTC | CASSSGPGTAQGYGYTF | - | TRBV7-8 | TRBD1 | TRBJ1-2 | 17
TGCAGTGCTAGAGGGGGCGGACGCACAGATACGCAGTATTTT | CSARGGGRTDTQYF | - | TRBV20-1 | - | TRBJ2-3 | 14